This T cell receptor (beta chain) was captured by sequencing in a study of shared clonotypes between healthy human individuals. CDR1 is SGHVS, CDR2 FNYEAQ, per germline. Trimming removed 4 bases at V and 3 bases at J, with 18 bases between. The CDR3 covers 16 residues. Partitioning of CD4+ cells yielded a CD45RA+ naive subset and a CD45RA-negative memory subset. TCRdb keeps only in-frame clones here, not all; method: immunoSEQ multiplex PCR. In the table there are about 1 million clones, around 74% of which are singletons. Findings of the study overall: Naive CD4 clonotype sharing across four donors was about 5.3%. Generally, estimated richness proved larger in naive subsets than it did in memory subsets.

Comment on this clone: Its specificity is not known.

Sequencing was done on a sample of memory CD4+ T cells sorted from blood. The sample's subset: CD45RA-negative fraction. The chain recombines TRBV7-6 with TRBJ2-5, with TRBD2 as a possible D gene (5 bases). The receptor's source is a man aged 18 to 30 in good health. The CDR3 loop reads CASSSMTSFGEETQYF. CDR3 sequence (DNA): TGTGCCAGCAGCTCGATGACATCCTTCGGGGAAGAGACCCAGTACTTC.